This T cell receptor (beta chain) derives from a study of radiotherapy plus CTLA-4 blockade in lung cancer. General study points: The best prediction of response reportedly came from early blood T cell clone dynamics, with interferon-beta. There was expansion of tumor-derived TCR clones in blood after radiotherapy plus ipilimumab.

As to this clone: Antigen: not known.

V was clipped by 2 bases and J by 6 bases; unmatched bases: 4. Germline V lookup: CDR1 SGHTA, CDR2 FQGNSA. This CDR3 comprises 14 residues. Sequencing was performed with immunoSEQ multiplex PCR; in TCRdb, only in-frame clones are kept and a portion is missing. In the table there are around 95,000 clones, 80% to 90% of which are singletons. The sequence was collected from a human donor with non-small cell lung cancer who had stable disease on radiotherapy plus ipilimumab. J is TRBJ2-1 and V is TRBV7-2; 7 positions agree with TRBD2. Material: peripheral blood, obtained from a patient treated with radiotherapy plus ipilimumab. The CDR3 loop reads CASSLLGRVNEQFF. CDR3 nucleotides: TGTGCCAGCAGCTTACTAGGGAGGGTCAATGAGCAGTTCTTC. The variable domain in full, with the rest retrieved from reference TRBV7-2 and TRBJ2-1, is GAGVSQSPSNKVTEKGKDVELRCDPISGHTALYWYRQSLGQGLEFLIYFQGNSAPDKSGLPSDRFSAERTGGSVSTLTIQRTQQEDSAVYLCASSLLGRVNEQFFGPGTRLTVL.